Listed below are T cell receptor beta chains from one sample, sequenced in a study of cytomegalovirus exposure and HLA in healthy donors. Clones were read by immunoSEQ multiplex PCR, and TCRdb kept only the in-frame ones, dropping some. The table lists around 71,000 clones, approximately 93% of them singletons. The specimen sequenced was PBMCs. These receptor sequences come from a man younger than 30 in good health and CMV-seropositive. Each CDR3 is given with its conserved first and last residue. A D gene is named only where the DNA matches it firmly. Some rows have no size entry. The others give once, few or many, or a class for an expanded clone.

TRBV5-1,.,.,TRBJ2-3,CASSFRLTSTDTQYF,TGCGCCAGCAGCTTCAGGCTTACTAGCACAGATACGCAGTATTTT
TRBV27,.,.,TRBJ1-1,CASSFGTGNTEAFF,TGTGCCAGCAGTTTTGGCACAGGGAACACTGAAGCTTTCTTT
TRBV12-5,TRBD2,.,TRBJ2-1,CASGTGTSGGYNEQFF,TGTGCTAGTGGTACCGGGACTAGCGGGGGCTACAATGAGCAGTTCTTC
TRBV6-6,.,.,TRBJ1-1,CASRTGTHSRPAFF,TGTGCCAGCAGAACCGGGACACATTCTCGCCCAGCTTTCTTT
TRBV6-5,TRBD1,.,TRBJ2-7,CASSRSRQGHEQYF,TGTGCCAGCAGTAGATCCCGACAGGGACACGAGCAGTACTTC
TRBV19,.,once,TRBJ1-5,CASSIGRYSNQPQHF,TGTGCCAGTAGTATAGGGCGGTATAGCAATCAGCCCCAGCATTTT
TRBV15,.,.,TRBJ2-5,CATSIERIRGETQYF,TGTGCCACCAGCATCGAGCGGATCCGAGGCGAGACCCAGTACTTC
TRBV5-1,TRBD2,.,TRBJ2-5,CASSTGTSGRTGTETQYF,TGCGCCAGCAGCACCGGGACTAGCGGGAGGACGGGGACAGAGACCCAGTACTTC
TRBV4-1,.,.,TRBJ1-5,CASSQSTVTQPQHF,TGCGCCAGCAGCCAGTCGACAGTAACTCAGCCCCAGCATTTT
TRBV10-3,TRBD1,.,TRBJ2-7,CAISESTGGSYEQYF,TGTGCCATCAGTGAGTCGACAGGGGGCTCCTACGAGCAGTACTTC
TRBV28,.,.,TRBJ2-7,CASSLGGTLGPREQYF,TGTGCCAGCAGTTTAGGCGGGACCTTGGGTCCTCGGGAGCAGTACTTC
TRBV15,.,.,TRBJ1-1,CATSRDGGAPEAFF,TGTGCCACCAGCAGAGATGGAGGGGCACCCGAAGCTTTCTTT
TRBV15,.,.,TRBJ1-5,CATRGGNQPQHF,TGTGCCACCAGAGGAGGGAATCAGCCCCAGCATTTT
TRBV29-1,TRBD2,.,TRBJ2-5,CSVEDPSGRRRETQYF,TGCAGCGTTGAAGATCCTAGCGGGAGAAGGAGAGAGACCCAGTACTTC
TRBV19,.,once,TRBJ1-1,CASSPGSNTEAFF,TGTGCCAGTTCCCCAGGTTCGAACACTGAAGCTTTCTTT
TRBV9,.,.,TRBJ2-3,CASSGGRGLGTDTQYF,TGTGCCAGCAGCGGGGGCCGGGGACTTGGCACAGATACGCAGTATTTT